The source of this T cell receptor (beta chain) is a study of beta chain features in type 1 diabetes (dated by TCRdb to 2016 to 2019). Study-level background: Mean age, gender distribution, total cell number and subset yield did not differ between patients and healthy donors. Across all samples, about 110 million sorted cells were examined, and cell number per subset correlated strongly with RNA yield. In the study, TCRB repertoires of sorted circulating CD4+ T cell subsets from recently diagnosed type 1 diabetes patients were compared with those of matched healthy donors. Regulatory and stem cell-like memory subsets were isolated from only 8 patients and about eight healthy donors, whereas naive and central memory subsets came from all 30 or so donors.

A single peripheral blood draw of approximately 0.11 L on average was collected from each donor into heparinised tubes. A BD FACSAria II and a panel including CD45RO, CCR7, CD25, CD127, CD95 and CD27 were used to sort naive, central memory, regulatory and stem cell-like memory CD4+ T cells. Purity was above 95% for every sorted population. PBMCs were isolated immediately by Lymphoprep density gradient centrifugation and stained directly without culture. So that batch effects would be minimized, each experiment stained and sorted samples in pairs, pairing one healthy donor with one patient. On the study overall, not on this receptor specifically: Type 1 diabetes patients showed a moderate but significant shortening of TCRB CDR3 length in all four CD4+ subsets. Naive, central memory and regulatory TCRB repertoires appeared more similar among patients than among healthy donors. Because cDNA was sequenced instead of genomic DNA, activated cells with high expression could be over-represented, although the groups did not differ in activation or CD3 levels. PCR may preferentially amplify shorter templates, but because patient and control samples were amplified and corrected together, any resulting skew would affect both groups equally. Only small numbers of individuals were included in the HLA sub-analyses, which left unresolved whether HLA type had any influence on TCRB rearrangement. At VDJ recombination sites, type 1 diabetes patients had fewer insertions and more deleted nucleotides, which implies abnormalities in thymic rearrangement.

A remark on this clone: What antigen it recognizes has not been identified. Per-base quality was not reported, and no clone a single base away is much larger than it.

The entire amount of isolated RNA was reverse transcribed using the High Capacity cDNA Reverse Transcription Kit, so the sequenced TCRB transcripts were expressed ones. Naive, central memory and regulatory T cell samples underwent deep immunoSEQ sequencing, averaging around 3.9 million total reads per sample. Sorted cells were lysed in RLT buffer, and RNA was extracted using DNase-treated RNeasy Micro or Mini kits according to cell number. To prevent cross-contamination, each cell subset was processed individually, whereas patient and healthy donor samples were processed jointly. The immunoSEQ multiplex PCR was used to amplify TCRB sequences from cDNA, yielding 87-bp fragments that span the CDR3 region. Amplicons were sequenced on the Illumina HiSeq platform. The authors' analysis ran thus. PCR bias was corrected computationally using synthetic template baselines, and reads within Hamming distance 2 were collapsed, with unmergeable singletons discarded. Reads were aligned to IMGT to assign V, D and J genes, CDR3 length, and insertions or deletions at six rearrangement sites. Clonotype counts were normalized to sorted cell number within each subset before computing true diversity and Gini coefficients with the tcR R package. Repertoire sharing was quantified using the overlap coefficient calculated on TCRB nucleotide sequences. As a proxy for the pre-selection repertoire, out-of-frame TCRB sequences from naive cells were analyzed. As stored in TCRdb, this immuneACCESS dataset retains in-frame rearrangements with V and J assigned. A fraction of the clones does not appear; measured against another copy, unresolved V genes explain less than half of the discrepancy, and the remainder lacks a known reason. The DNA was the basis for D and trimming; V, J and clone size are from that table. The sample has a few hundred thousand clones on record, roughly 31% of them singletons. Roughly 0.066% of the sample goes to the ten largest clones.

The receptor was derived from a man younger than 35 in good health. Sequencing was done on a sample of naive CD4+ T cells from blood. The cell subset or site label corresponds to: true naive CD4+ T cells.

The DNA sequence is as follows: TGTGCCAGCAGTGCCGACCGGACTCTGAGAGACATTCAGTACTTC. This is translated as CASSADRTLRDIQYF. The chain was built from TRBV2 and TRBJ2-4; possibly the D gene is TRBD2, per 5 matching bases. V loses 4 bases of germline sequence and J loses 8 bases, and the interval between the two ends is 18 bases. The germline V gene specifies SNHLY as CDR1 and FYNNEI as CDR2. The CDR3 runs 15 amino acids, cysteine and phenylalanine included. The entry retains the CDR3 DNA only, 45 bases that are in frame from base 1.